A selection of T cell receptor beta chains follows, all from one sample in a study of T-cell memory formation after mild COVID-19. Using its own MiXCR run on the 5' RACE reads, TCRdb lists one record per CDR3 protein. The sample has about 560,000 distinct CDR3 sequences; roughly 17% are singletons. The sequenced sample consisted of PBMCs or a T cell subset sorted from them (not recorded which). All receptors derive from an adult woman who had mild COVID-19 (a few samples of this study predate the infection). Cell type and time point are not known. CDR3s include the opening cysteine and the closing phenylalanine or tryptophan. The D gene is left open where the match is weak. Rows may omit the clone size; those that give it use once, few, many or a size class.

>TRBV30|-|TRBJ2-1|-
TGTGCCTGGAGTACGGGGGAGAGTGATATTGAGCAGTTCTTC
CAWSTGESDIEQFF
>TRBV19|-|TRBJ2-5|-
TGTGCCAGTACCCGGAGGGGAGAACAAGAGACCCAGTACTTC
CASTRRGEQETQYF
>TRBV4-1|-|TRBJ1-4|-
TGCGCCAGCAGCCAGTACGGCTCCAGGGGTGAAAAACTGTTTTTT
CASSQYGSRGEKLFF
>TRBV9|TRBD2|TRBJ2-1|-
TGTGCCAGCAGCTCAGACGGGACTAGTAGCAATGAGCAGTTCTTC
CASSSDGTSSNEQFF
>TRBV3-1|-|TRBJ1-2|many
TGTGCCAGCAGCACAGATAACTATGGCTACACCTTC
CASSTDNYGYTF
>TRBV2|-|TRBJ2-2|few
TGTGCCAGCACCTCTCGGGGTCGCGGGGCCCTGAACACCGGGGAGCTGTTTTTT
CASTSRGRGALNTGELFF
>TRBV2|-|TRBJ2-5|-
TGTGCCAGCAGTGAAGCGCGAGGTTCGGAGACCCAGTACTTC
CASSEARGSETQYF
>TRBV23-1|-|TRBJ2-7|many
TGCGCCAGCAGTCAATCATGGGGTCCCAAGGACGAGCAGTACTTC
CASSQSWGPKDEQYF
>TRBV6-5|TRBD2|TRBJ2-3|-
TGTGCCAGCAGTTACTCGATGGTTCGGGAGGGCCGGACAGATACGCAGTATTTT
CASSYSMVREGRTDTQYF
>TRBV2|-|TRBJ2-5|-
TGTGCCAGCAGTGAAGCGGGGGGGCTGGGGGCCCAGTACTTC
CASSEAGGLGAQYF
>TRBV7-2|-|TRBJ2-1|-
TGTGCCAGCAGCTTTATTGGGGGCAATGAGCAGTTCTTC
CASSFIGGNEQFF
>TRBV6-1|-|TRBJ2-7|few
TGTGCCAGCAGTGACCCCTACACGGGAGTGTACGAGCAGTACTTC
CASSDPYTGVYEQYF
>TRBV5-1|-|TRBJ1-6|-
TGCGCCAGCAGCTCTGTGGGGAACTATAATTCACCCCTCCACTTT
CASSSVGNYNSPLHF
>TRBV27|TRBD1|TRBJ1-2|many
TGTGCCAGCAGTTTTGCCAGGGGGTACAACTATGGCTACACCTTC
CASSFARGYNYGYTF
>TRBV12-5|-|TRBJ1-5|few
TGTGCTAGTGGTTTGGGCCCCCAGCCCCAGCATTTT
CASGLGPQPQHF
>TRBV4-3|TRBD2|TRBJ2-5|few
TGCGCCAGCAGCCAAGATTCTAGCGGGGGGGAGACCCAGTACTTC
CASSQDSSGGETQYF
>TRBV11-2|-|TRBJ2-6|-
TGTGCCAGCAGCTTAGTGGTGGCAGGAGAAGCCAACGTCCTGACTTTC
CASSLVVAGEANVLTF
>TRBV18|-|TRBJ2-3|-
TGTGCCAGCTCACCACCGCCCCTGGGGAGCACAGATACGCAGTATTTT
CASSPPPLGSTDTQYF
>TRBV11-2|-|TRBJ2-7|few
TGTGCCAGCAGCTTAAGCGGGCGCTTTTACGAGCAGTACTTC
CASSLSGRFYEQYF
>TRBV7-3|-|TRBJ2-3|few
TGTGCCAGCAGCCCTGGGCTAGCATACGATACGCAGTATTTT
CASSPGLAYDTQYF
>TRBV12-3/TRBV12-4|-|TRBJ2-2|-
TGTGCCAGCAGCACCCTTGGGACCCCGGCCGGGGAGCTGTTTTTT
CASSTLGTPAGELFF
>TRBV7-2|TRBD1|TRBJ1-2|-
TGTGCCAGCAGCCTTGGGACAGGCCGTTTCTATGGCTACACCTTC
CASSLGTGRFYGYTF
>TRBV24-1|-|TRBJ1-2|-
TGTGCCACCAGTGATTCGGGGGCGGATGGCTACACCTTC
CATSDSGADGYTF
>TRBV4-1|-|TRBJ2-5|few
TGCGCCAGCAGCCAAGTAGGGCTCCCAGAGACCCAGTACTTC
CASSQVGLPETQYF
>TRBV7-9|-|TRBJ2-2|-
TGTGCCAGCAGCCCCCCGGTTCACGGGGAGCTGTTTTTT
CASSPPVHGELFF
>TRBV6-5|-|TRBJ2-1|-
TGTGCCAGCAGTTACTTGACTGGTTACAATGAGCAGTTCTTC
CASSYLTGYNEQFF
>TRBV5-1|-|TRBJ2-1|few
TGCGCCAGCAGCTTGGATCAGGGGAGCTCCTACAATGAGCAGTTCTTC
CASSLDQGSSYNEQFF
>TRBV24-1|-|TRBJ1-2|-
TGTGCCACCAGTGATAGTGTGACAGGTTGGACCTTC
CATSDSVTGWTF
>TRBV7-8|-|TRBJ2-5|-
TGTGCCAGCAGCTGGGACTTTATCAAAGAGACCCAGTACTTC
CASSWDFIKETQYF
>TRBV5-1|-|TRBJ2-1|-
TGCGCCAGCACCCGGGGGGACAATTACAATGAGCAGTTCTTC
CASTRGDNYNEQFF
>TRBV15|TRBD2|TRBJ2-1|-
TGTGCCACCAGCAGAGATCGGAAACTAGCGGGAGTTTCGGAGCAGTTCTTC
CATSRDRKLAGVSEQFF
>TRBV7-3|-|TRBJ2-3|-
TGTGCCAGCAGCTTAACTGGCGGGGGCAGCACAGATACGCAGTATTTT
CASSLTGGGSTDTQYF
>TRBV19|-|TRBJ1-3|few
TGTGCCAGTTCCCGAGAGGCGGTGCCGGGAAACACCATATATTTT
CASSREAVPGNTIYF
>TRBV18|-|TRBJ1-1|-
TGTGCCAGCTCACCACCGCATCTGGAAGCGAACACTGAAGCTTTCTTT
CASSPPHLEANTEAFF
>TRBV9|TRBD1|TRBJ1-2|few
TGTGCCAGCAGCCTGACAGGGGCTGATAACTATGGCTACACCTTC
CASSLTGADNYGYTF
>TRBV25-1|-|TRBJ2-3|many
TGTGCCAGCAGCTCATACCGGGACATGCAGGCCGGAGATACGCAGTATTTT
CASSSYRDMQAGDTQYF
>TRBV29-1|TRBD1|TRBJ1-2|-
TGCAGCGTCGATTCCGGGACAGGGGATGATGGCTACACCTTC
CSVDSGTGDDGYTF
>TRBV5-4|TRBD2|TRBJ2-1|few
TGTGCCAGCAGCCATCCGGGACTAGCGGGAGCCAATGAGCAGTTCTTC
CASSHPGLAGANEQFF
>TRBV12-3/TRBV12-4|-|TRBJ2-5|few
TGTGCCACCTCATTCGCGGAGGGAGAGACCCAGTACTTC
CATSFAEGETQYF
>TRBV27|-|TRBJ2-1|few
TGTGCCAGCAGATCAGGGGTTTCGGAGTACAATGAGCAGTTCTTC
CASRSGVSEYNEQFF
>TRBV5-1|-|TRBJ2-2|few
TGCGCCAGCAGCTGGAACAGTGAGAACACCGGGGAGCTGTTTTTT
CASSWNSENTGELFF
>TRBV5-1|TRBD2|TRBJ2-3|few
TGCGCCAGCACGCTGGCGGGGGTGGCAGATACGCAGTATTTT
CASTLAGVADTQYF
>TRBV19|TRBD2|TRBJ2-1|-
TGTGCCAGTAACTCTCCGGGACTAGTTTTAAATGAGCAGTTCTTC
CASNSPGLVLNEQFF
>TRBV5-1|TRBD1|TRBJ2-7|-
TGCGCCAGCAGCCTACAGACAGGGGGCGGCGAGCAGTACTTC
CASSLQTGGGEQYF
>TRBV23-1|-|TRBJ2-7|-
TGCGCCAGCAGTCAATTTCAAGGGATCTCCTACGAGCAGTACTTC
CASSQFQGISYEQYF